The present entry profiles one T cell receptor (beta chain) with its context. The antigen is undetermined. CD4+ naive, central memory, regulatory and stem cell-like memory subsets were isolated by sorting on CD45RO/CCR7/CD25/CD127/CD95/CD27. This sample was taken from a study of beta chain features in type 1 diabetes. The authors reverse transcribed all of the isolated RNA, so sequencing captured expressed TCRB transcripts. TCRdb's table, derived via immunoSEQ multiplex PCR, lists solely in-frame clones and lacks some. The table includes 390,000 or so clones, around 14% detected once. Study-wide results and caveats: Small HLA sub-analyses could not settle whether HLA shapes TCRB rearrangement. A potential PCR bias toward shorter templates would be equal in patient and control samples. It was among patients, rather than healthy donors, that naive, central memory and Treg TCRB repertoires appeared more similar.

This CDR3 region has 15 residues. Looked up from germline, CDR1 is GTSNPN and CDR2 is SVGIG (reference sequence). V trimming: 6 bases; J trimming: 0 bases; junction bases outside the gene matches: 8. V and J are TRBV30 and TRBJ2-3, with 8 positions matching TRBD2. The sequence came from a man between 25 and 39 years old in good health. The source material was naive CD4+ T cells from blood. CDR3 nucleotide sequence: TGTGCCTGTGATCGGACTAGCTCTAGCACAGATACGCAGTATTTT. It encodes CACDRTSSSTDTQYF.